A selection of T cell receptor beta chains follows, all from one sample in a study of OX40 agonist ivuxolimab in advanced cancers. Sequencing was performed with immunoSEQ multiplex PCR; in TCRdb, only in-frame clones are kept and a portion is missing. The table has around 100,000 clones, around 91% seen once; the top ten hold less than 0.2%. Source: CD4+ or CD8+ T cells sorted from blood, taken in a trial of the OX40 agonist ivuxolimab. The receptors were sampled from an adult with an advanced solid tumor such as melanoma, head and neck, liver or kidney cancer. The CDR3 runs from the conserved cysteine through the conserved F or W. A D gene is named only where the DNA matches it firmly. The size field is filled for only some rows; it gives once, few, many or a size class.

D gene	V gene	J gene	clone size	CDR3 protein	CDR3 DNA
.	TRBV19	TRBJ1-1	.	CASSPIDTFGTEAFF	TGTGCCAGTAGTCCCATTGACACTTTTGGAACTGAAGCTTTCTTT
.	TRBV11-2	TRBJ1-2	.	CASSLIRGREDGYTF	TGTGCCAGCAGCTTAATCAGGGGCAGGGAGGATGGCTACACCTTC
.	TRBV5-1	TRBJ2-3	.	CASSLGRKAGITDTQYF	TGCGCCAGCAGCTTGGGACGGAAGGCGGGTATCACAGATACGCAGTATTTT
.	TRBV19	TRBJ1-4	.	CASSGFVGAKPEKVFF	TGTGCCAGTAGTGGATTCGTGGGGGCCAAACCTGAAAAAGTGTTTTTT
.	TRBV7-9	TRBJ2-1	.	CASSFDLNEQFF	TGTGCCAGCAGCTTCGATCTCAATGAGCAGTTCTTC
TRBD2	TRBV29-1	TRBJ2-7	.	CSVRGLAGGPNYEQYF	TGCAGCGTTCGCGGACTAGCGGGGGGGCCTAACTACGAGCAGTACTTC
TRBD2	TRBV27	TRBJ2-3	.	CASRTSGGGNTQYF	TGTGCCAGCAGAACTAGCGGTGGCGGTAATACGCAGTATTTT
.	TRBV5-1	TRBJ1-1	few	CASSLAAYGLGAFF	TGCGCCAGCAGCTTGGCCGCCTATGGTTTGGGAGCTTTCTTT
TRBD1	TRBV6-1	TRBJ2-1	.	CASRGQLYNEQFF	TGTGCCAGCAGGGGACAGTTATACAATGAGCAGTTCTTC
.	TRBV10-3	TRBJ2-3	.	CAISLRLGTDTQYF	TGTGCCATCAGCCTGCGTTTGGGCACAGATACGCAGTATTTT
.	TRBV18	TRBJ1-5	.	CASSPGRNNQPQHF	TGTGCCAGCTCACCCGGCAGAAACAATCAGCCCCAGCATTTT
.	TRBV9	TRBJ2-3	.	CASSVAGQGWTDTQYF	TGTGCCAGCAGCGTAGCGGGCCAGGGGTGGACAGATACGCAGTATTTT
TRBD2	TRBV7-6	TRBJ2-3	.	CASSPLAGGLGDTQYF	TGTGCCAGCAGCCCCCTAGCGGGGGGACTTGGGGATACGCAGTATTTT
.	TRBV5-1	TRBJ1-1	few	CASSLAGNTEAFF	TGCGCCAGCAGCTTGGCAGGGAACACTGAAGCTTTCTTT
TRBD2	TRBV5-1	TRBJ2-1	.	CASSLGAGGPGEQFF	TGCGCCAGCAGCTTAGGGGCGGGAGGGCCCGGTGAGCAGTTCTTC
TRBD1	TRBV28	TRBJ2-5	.	CASSPPGQGARFAQYF	TGTGCCAGCAGTCCCCCGGGACAGGGGGCTAGGTTCGCCCAGTACTTC
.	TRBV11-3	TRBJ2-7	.	CASSLDSSGAYEQYF	TGTGCCAGCAGCTTAGATTCATCAGGGGCCTACGAGCAGTACTTC
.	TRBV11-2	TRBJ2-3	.	CASSRRGPSTDTQYF	TGTGCCAGCAGCCGACGGGGTCCGAGCACAGATACGCAGTATTTT
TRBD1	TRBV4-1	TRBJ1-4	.	CASSLGTTGVNEKLFF	TGCGCCAGCAGCCTAGGAACGACAGGGGTAAATGAAAAACTGTTTTTT
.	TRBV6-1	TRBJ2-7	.	CASSEAGLNYEQYF	TGTGCCAGCAGTGAAGCGGGACTTAACTACGAGCAGTACTTC
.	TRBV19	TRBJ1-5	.	CASSPQGNQPQHF	TGTGCCAGTTCCCCGCAGGGCAATCAGCCCCAGCATTTT
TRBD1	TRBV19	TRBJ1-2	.	CASLSRDRSNYGYTF	TGTGCCAGTTTGAGCCGGGACAGGTCTAACTATGGCTACACCTTC
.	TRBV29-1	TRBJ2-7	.	CSVEVGPYEQYF	TGCAGCGTTGAAGTAGGGCCCTACGAGCAGTACTTC
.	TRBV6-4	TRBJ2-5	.	CASSKNGQTQETQYF	TGTGCCAGCAGTAAAAACGGACAGACCCAAGAGACCCAGTACTTC
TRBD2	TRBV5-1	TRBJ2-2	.	CASSLGLAGARAGELFF	TGCGCCAGCAGCTTGGGACTAGCGGGAGCTCGCGCCGGGGAGCTGTTTTTT
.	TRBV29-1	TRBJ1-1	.	CSVAGFGTEAFF	TGCAGCGTTGCCGGGTTTGGCACTGAAGCTTTCTTT
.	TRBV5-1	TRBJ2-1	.	CASSLVGHEQFF	TGCGCCAGCAGCTTGGTAGGCCATGAGCAGTTCTTC
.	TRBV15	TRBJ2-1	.	CATSRDRGEQFF	TGTGCCACCAGCAGAGATCGCGGTGAGCAGTTCTTC
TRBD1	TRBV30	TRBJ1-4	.	CAWSLGQGGNSEKLFF	TGTGCCTGGAGCCTCGGACAGGGGGGAAACAGTGAAAAACTGTTTTTT
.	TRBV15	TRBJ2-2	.	CATSNAPGAATGELFF	TGTGCCACCAGCAACGCTCCGGGGGCCGCGACCGGGGAGCTGTTTTTT
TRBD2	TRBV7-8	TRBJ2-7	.	CASSLRSGGAASEQYF	TGTGCCAGCAGCTTACGGTCGGGGGGGGCGGCATCCGAGCAGTACTTC
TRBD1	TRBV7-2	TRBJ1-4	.	CASSLRADRGEKLFF	TGTGCCAGCAGCTTAAGGGCGGACAGGGGAGAAAAACTGTTTTTT
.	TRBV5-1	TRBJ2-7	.	CASSFGEPYEQYF	TGCGCCAGCAGCTTCGGCGAACCTTACGAGCAGTACTTC
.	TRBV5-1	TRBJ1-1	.	CASSFGVDVTEAFF	TGCGCCAGCAGCTTCGGGGTAGATGTCACTGAAGCTTTCTTT
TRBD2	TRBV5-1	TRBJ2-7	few	CASRSRLAGAQYEQYF	TGCGCCAGCCGTTCGCGGCTAGCGGGAGCCCAGTACGAGCAGTACTTC
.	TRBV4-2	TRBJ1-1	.	CASSLARGNTEAFF	TGTGCCAGCAGCCTTGCCAGGGGGAACACTGAAGCTTTCTTT
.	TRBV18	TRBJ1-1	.	CASSPIRTNTEAFF	TGTGCCAGCTCACCAATACGGACGAACACTGAAGCTTTCTTT
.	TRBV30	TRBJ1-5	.	CAWRGTIGEPQHF	TGTGCCTGGAGGGGAACCATTGGGGAGCCCCAGCATTTT
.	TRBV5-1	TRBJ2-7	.	CASSLASVTTTYEQYF	TGCGCCAGCAGCTTGGCTTCCGTTACAACCACCTACGAGCAGTACTTC
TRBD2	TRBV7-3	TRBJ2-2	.	CASSFSSGGTGELFF	TGTGCCAGCAGCTTTTCCAGCGGGGGTACCGGGGAGCTGTTTTTT
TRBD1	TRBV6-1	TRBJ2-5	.	CASSEEVRGTGWKETQYF	TGTGCCAGCAGTGAAGAGGTGCGCGGGACAGGCTGGAAAGAGACCCAGTACTTC